This TCR beta chain was sequenced for a study of CD8 T cells in ankylosing spondylitis. General study findings and limits: With a CD8+ phenotype, disease-linked clones were relatively rare in peripheral blood. Some motif variants were previously reported in reactive arthritis synovial fluid and blood. Blood from ankylosing spondylitis patients appeared to carry a characteristic eight-variant TCR beta motif.

The germline gives CDR1 SGHRS, CDR2 YFSETQ. CDR3 size: 14 residues. With V trimmed by 4 bases and J by 6 bases, 7 bases remained unmatched. This clonotype was seen at least ten times. Its antigen is not known. For TCR beta, libraries came from quantitative 5'-RACE with molecular barcodes. TCRdb reprocessed the 5' RACE reads via MiXCR and lists one record per CDR3 protein. The sample yields over 100,000 distinct CDR3 sequences, 6% to 8.5% seen once. The chain uses TRBV5-1 and TRBJ2-3; 8 positions match TRBD2. What was sequenced was blood, either unsorted or a sorted T cell fraction (not recorded which). This TCR was recovered from a male donor with ankylosing spondylitis or in good health (not recorded which). The DNA of the CDR3 is TGCGCCAGCAGCATTAGCGGGATGGGTGATACGCAGTATTTT. It yields the protein CASSISGMGDTQYF.